These 3 T cell receptor beta chains were sequenced from one sample in a study of T cells in tumors after PD-1 blockade. Generated by immunoSEQ multiplex PCR, the TCRdb table keeps only in-frame clones and is missing some. The sample yields under 75,000 clones, under 80% seen once. This specimen consisted of PBMCs, obtained after anti-PD-1 treatment. Every receptor here comes from a human donor with basal cell carcinoma.

The DNA of the CDR3 is TGCGCCAGCAGCGCTAGCACAGATACGCAGTATTTT. Translating it yields CASSASTDTQYF. J is TRBJ2-3 and V is TRBV5-1; D not resolved. The CDR3 spans 12 residues. From germline, CDR1 is SGHRS and CDR2 YFSETQ. The V end lost 4 bases, the J end lost 0 bases, and 3 bases lay between the germline ends.

The chain carries TRBV7-9 and TRBJ1-6, with 7 bases that match TRBD1. The length of the CDR3 is 15 residues. Germline CDR1 and CDR2: SEHNR and FQNEAQ (reference sequence). J lost 4 bases, V lost 5 bases, and 5 bases had no gene match. The CDR3 is CASSDRDRYNSPLHF. In DNA form, the CDR3 reads TGTGCCAGCAGCGACCGGGACAGATATAATTCACCCCTCCACTTT.

The chain has TRBV6-1 and TRBJ1-2; 8 positions agree with TRBD1. This CDR3 contains 14 residues. The V segment lost 2 bases and the J segment 8 bases; nucleotides outside the gene matches: 7. Germline CDR1 is MNHNS and CDR2 is SASEGT. The CDR3 protein is CASSEPGQGHGYTF. The CDR3 nucleotides are TGTGCCAGCAGTGAACCCGGACAGGGTCACGGCTACACCTTC.